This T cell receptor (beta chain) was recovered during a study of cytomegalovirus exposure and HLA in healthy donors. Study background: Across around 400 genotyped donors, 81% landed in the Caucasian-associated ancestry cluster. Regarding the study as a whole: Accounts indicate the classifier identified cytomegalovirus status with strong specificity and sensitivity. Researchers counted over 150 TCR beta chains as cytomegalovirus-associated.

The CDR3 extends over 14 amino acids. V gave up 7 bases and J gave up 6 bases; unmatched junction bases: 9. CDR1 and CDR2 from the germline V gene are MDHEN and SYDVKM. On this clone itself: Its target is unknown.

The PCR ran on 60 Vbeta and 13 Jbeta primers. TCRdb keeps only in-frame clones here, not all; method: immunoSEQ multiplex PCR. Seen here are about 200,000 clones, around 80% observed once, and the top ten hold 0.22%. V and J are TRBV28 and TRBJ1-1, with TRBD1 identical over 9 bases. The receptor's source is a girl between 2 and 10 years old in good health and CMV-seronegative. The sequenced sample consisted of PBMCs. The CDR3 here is CASTLGQGRSEAFF. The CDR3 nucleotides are TGTGCCAGCACCCTCGGACAGGGGAGATCTGAAGCTTTCTTT.